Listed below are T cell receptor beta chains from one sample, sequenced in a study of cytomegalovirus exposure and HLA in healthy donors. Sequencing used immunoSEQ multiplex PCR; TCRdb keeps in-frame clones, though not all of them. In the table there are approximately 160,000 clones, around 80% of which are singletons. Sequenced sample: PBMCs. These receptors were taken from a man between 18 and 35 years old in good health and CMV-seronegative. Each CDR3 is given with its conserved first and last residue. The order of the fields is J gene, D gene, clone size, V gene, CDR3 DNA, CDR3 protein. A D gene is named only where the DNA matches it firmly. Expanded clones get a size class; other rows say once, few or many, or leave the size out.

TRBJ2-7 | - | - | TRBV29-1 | TGCAGCGCCCTAGCGAGCACCTACGAGCAGTACTTC | CSALASTYEQYF
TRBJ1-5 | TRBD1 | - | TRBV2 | TGTGCCAGCACCAGACAGGGTGAACAGCCCCAGCATTTT | CASTRQGEQPQHF
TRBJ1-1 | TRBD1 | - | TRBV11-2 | TGTGCCAGCAGCTTTCAGCGGGACAGGCCACTACTTACTTTT | CASSFQRDRPLLTF
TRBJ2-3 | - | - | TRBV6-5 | TGTGCCAGGGGGGAGGCGTCAGACACAGATACGCAGTATTTT | CARGEASDTDTQYF
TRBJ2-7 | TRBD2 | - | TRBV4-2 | TGTGCCAGCAGCCAAGACCCCCCCATGGCGGGAGGGTCCTACGAGCAGTACTTC | CASSQDPPMAGGSYEQYF
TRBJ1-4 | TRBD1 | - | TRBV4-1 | TGCGCCAGCAGCCAATCCGGGACAGGGTGGGGTATAGGAACTAATGAAAAACTGTTTTTT | CASSQSGTGWGIGTNEKLFF
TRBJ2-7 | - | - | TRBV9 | TGTGCCAGCAGCGTAGGGGAGAACGGGTACGAGCAGTACTTC | CASSVGENGYEQYF
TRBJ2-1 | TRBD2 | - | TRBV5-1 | TGCGCCAGCAATCTAGGGCTAGCGGGAGTCAATGAGCAGTTCTTC | CASNLGLAGVNEQFF
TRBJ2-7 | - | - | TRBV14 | TGTGCCAGCAGCCAAGGACAGTATTCCTACGAGCAGTACTTC | CASSQGQYSYEQYF
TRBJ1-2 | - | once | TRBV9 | TGTGCCAGCACGAACAGCAACTATGGCTACACCTTC | CASTNSNYGYTF
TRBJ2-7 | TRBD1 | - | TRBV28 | TGTGCCAGCAGTCTCCGGGACAGGGCGTACTACGAGCAGTACTTC | CASSLRDRAYYEQYF